Following are 5 T cell receptor beta chains from one sample sequenced in a study of blood T cell repertoires in COVID-19. Some clones are missing from TCRdb's copy, which holds only in-frame ones; the method was immunoSEQ multiplex PCR. The sample comprises 250,000 to 300,000 clones, almost 85% of which are singletons, and around 5.5% rests with the top ten. Material: peripheral blood. The receptors derive from a man aged 45 to 65 with active or convalescent COVID-19.

This clone was observed once. The chain carries TRBV9 and TRBJ2-7; no firm D call. The CDR3 has 13 residues. Germline CDR1 and CDR2: SGDLS and YYNGEE. V lost 0 bases to trimming and J lost 3 bases, with 7 bases between them. CDR3 coding DNA: TGTGCCAGCAGCGTAGCTACCGACTACGAGCAGTACTTC. Translated: CASSVATDYEQYF. Complete variable domain (other parts from reference TRBV9 and TRBJ2-7): DSGVTQTPKHLITATGQRVTLRCSPRSGDLSVYWYQQSLDQGLQFLIQYYNGEERAKGNILERFSAQQFPDLHSELNLSSLELGDSALYFCASSVATDYEQYFGPGTRLTVT.

The chain couples TRBV2 to TRBJ1-5; D remains ambiguous. The CDR3 has 12 amino acids. The V and J ends lost 8 bases and 3 bases respectively, with 8 bases between them. Germline V lookup: CDR1 SNHLY, CDR2 FYNNEI. The CDR3 region is CASRRDNQPQHF. Written as DNA, the CDR3 is TGTGCCAGCCGGAGGGACAATCAGCCCCAGCATTTT.

The V and J genes are TRBV2 and TRBJ1-1, with 7 nucleotides matching TRBD1. The V segment lost 6 bases and the J segment 0 bases; nucleotides outside the gene matches: 4. Germline V gene lookup returns CDR1 SNHLY and CDR2 FYNNEI. This CDR3 comprises 14 residues. The CDR3: CASRITGVNTEAFF. The CDR3, as DNA: TGTGCCAGCAGGATAACAGGGGTGAACACTGAAGCTTTCTTT.

This clone was seen a handful of times. This chain links TRBV5-6 with TRBJ2-7; 9 nucleotides line up with TRBD1. The V segment lost 7 bases and the J segment 0 bases; nucleotides outside the gene matches: 11. The CDR3 is 16 residues long. CDR1 is SGHDT, CDR2 YYEEEE, per germline. CDR3 sequence reads: CASVKTGGQNSYEQYF. In DNA form, the CDR3 reads TGTGCCAGCGTTAAGACAGGGGGTCAAAACTCCTACGAGCAGTACTTC.

This chain joins TRBV11-1 and TRBJ2-1; TRBD2 might be the D (5 bases). CDR1 SGHAT and CDR2 FQDESV come from the germline V gene (reference sequence). V lost 2 bases to trimming and J lost 4 bases, with 6 bases between them. CDR3 length: 13 amino acids. DNA of the CDR3: TGTGCCAGCAGCTTAAGGAGGTACAATGAGCAGTTCTTC. Translation: CASSLRRYNEQFF.